The 2 T cell receptor beta chains below all came from one sample that was sequenced in a study of T cell responses to AZD1222 COVID-19 vaccine. Profiled with immunoSEQ multiplex PCR; TCRdb holds only in-frame clones, not every one. The sample includes 100,000 to 150,000 clones, more than 85% seen only once; the top ten take 1.5% to 2%. Here the sequenced sample was peripheral blood, taken 28 days after the second AZD1222 dose. These receptors were obtained from an adult who received the AZD1222 COVID-19 vaccine.

The chain joins TRBV25-1 to TRBJ2-6; tentative D call: TRBD1 (6 bases). Germline V gives CDR1 MGHDK, CDR2 SYGVNS. V lost 4 bases and J 2 bases, leaving 15 bases between the germline ends. The CDR3 is 17 amino acids. The CDR3 reads CASSVSLAGAGANVLTF. CDR3 DNA: TGTGCCAGCAGTGTTTCATTAGCAGGGGCTGGGGCCAACGTCCTGACTTTC.

This clone was seen a few times. The chain employs TRBV5-4 and TRBJ2-3, with 8 positions matching TRBD1. The germline V gene encodes CDR1 SGHNT and CDR2 YYREEE (reference sequence). The V gene end was trimmed by 4 bases and the J gene end by 2 bases; junction bases not matched to a gene: 9. The CDR3 contains 16 residues. The CDR3 region has the DNA TGTGCCAGCAGCCCCAGGACAGGGACGGACACAGATACGCAGTATTTT. Its protein product is CASSPRTGTDTDTQYF.